This T cell receptor (beta chain) was observed in a study of T cell responses to AZD1222 COVID-19 vaccine. The germline V gene has CDR1 LGHNA and CDR2 YNFKEQ. The V and J ends lost 3 bases and 0 bases, in that order; junction bases with no gene match: 8. The CDR3 has 16 amino acids. Details on this clone: Its antigen is unknown.

Sequencing was performed with immunoSEQ multiplex PCR; in TCRdb, only in-frame clones are kept and a portion is missing. The repertoire holds about 110,000 clones, with around 84% as singletons. Overall study findings and caveats: Spike-spanning, vaccine-associated CD4 TCRs were dominant at 160-218 and 743-854. Spike-specific TCR breadth and depth went up after people got two AZD1222 doses. White British people made up most donors, females outnumbered males, and clonal diversity was possibly underestimated.

This sequence was found in an adult in good health. The source was peripheral blood, collected on day 0 of AZD1222 vaccination. The rearrangement links TRBV4-2 to TRBJ2-7; 7 positions match TRBD1. CDR3 nucleotide sequence: TGTGCCAGCAGCCAGGCCTCAGGGGGAAACTCCTACGAGCAGTACTTC. Translating it yields CASSQASGGNSYEQYF.